Shown below are 3 T cell receptor beta chains from a single sample sequenced in a study of identical twins. TCRdb reprocessed the 5' RACE reads with MiXCR, giving one entry per CDR3 protein. The sample has approximately 500,000 distinct CDR3 sequences; roughly 24% are singletons. The same sample was also studied in work on T cells expressing NK-cell markers.

The material sequenced was CD4+ T cells sorted from blood. These receptor sequences come from a woman aged 18-29 years in good health.

This clonotype was seen only a few times. The J gene is TRBJ2-1, the V gene TRBV7-2; perhaps D is TRBD1 or TRBD2 (5 bases each). The CDR3 is 16 residues long. CDR1 and CDR2 (germline): SGHTA, FQGNSA. Trimming removed 2 bases at V and 7 bases at J, with 18 bases between. The CDR3 spells CASSLYGTMVANEQFF. CDR3 sequence (DNA): TGTGCCAGCAGCTTATACGGGACCATGGTGGCGAATGAGCAGTTCTTC.

The rearrangement joins TRBV20-1 to TRBJ2-2; 7 bases align to TRBD1. The CDR3 runs to 13 residues. Germline CDR1 reads DFQATT; CDR2 reads SNEGSKA (reference sequence). J was trimmed by 7 bases and V by 3 bases; bases with no gene match: 5. CDR3 region: CSASVTGVGELFF. The CDR3 region has the DNA TGCAGTGCTAGTGTTACAGGGGTCGGGGAGCTGTTTTTT.

The chain links TRBV5-6 to TRBJ2-1, with 7 bases that match TRBD2. CDR3 length: 14 residues. The trim removed 0 bases at V and 9 bases at J, leaving 6 bases unmatched. The germline V gene encodes CDR1 SGHDT and CDR2 YYEEEE. DNA for the CDR3: TGTGCCAGCAGCTTGGTGATTGGGGGGGGTGAGCAGTTCTTC. Its translation is CASSLVIGGGEQFF.